Following are 24 T cell receptor beta chains from one sample sequenced in a study of neurological immune-mediated disorders. From the 5' RACE reads, TCRdb called clonotypes with MiXCR, one entry per CDR3 protein. The sample holds around 29,000 distinct CDR3 sequences, 9.5% to 13% seen once. Sequencing was done on a sample of PBMCs. The receptors come from a woman aged 55-70 years in good health.

The chain has TRBV7-2 and TRBJ2-7; 7 nucleotides match TRBD2. This CDR3 spans 18 amino acids. Trimming removed 1 base from V and 0 bases from J; junction bases left unmatched: 12. Germline V gene lookup returns CDR1 SGHTA and CDR2 FQGNSA. The CDR3 region has the DNA TGTGCCAGCAGCTTAGGGTTACTGGGTGGCGGGAGCTCCTACGAGCAGTACTTC. It translates to CASSLGLLGGGSSYEQYF.

This clonotype showed up many times. The rearrangement uses TRBV5-6 and TRBJ1-1, with TRBD1 matching over 8 bases. CDR1 is SGHDT and CDR2 is YYEEEE in the germline V gene. The CDR3 loop spans 15 amino acids. The ends lost 0 bases at V and 11 bases at J; junction bases unmatched: 12. This chain's CDR3 is CASSLEGRGPFDAFF. The CDR3 coding sequence is TGTGCCAGCAGCTTGGAAGGCAGGGGGCCGTTTGACGCTTTCTTT. Complete variable domain (other parts from reference TRBV5-6 and TRBJ1-1): DAGVTQSPTHLIKTRGQQVTLRCSPKSGHDTVSWYQQALGQGPQFIFQYYEEEERQRGNFPDRFSGHQFPNYSSELNVNALLLGDSALYLCASSLEGRGPFDAFFGQGTRLTVV.

This clonotype was recorded at least ten times. This sequence joins TRBV12-3 or TRBV12-4 and TRBJ1-3, with unresolved D. V was cut by 6 bases and J by 0 bases, with 9 bases left in between. The CDR3 is 14 residues long. The CDR3 loop reads CASRGIRSGNTIYF. CDR3 DNA: TGTGCCAGCAGGGGGATCCGCTCTGGAAACACCATATATTTT.

Ten or more counts support this clonotype. V usage is TRBV3-1 and J usage is TRBJ1-3; no reliable D call. The CDR3 totals 16 residues. V lost 1 base, J lost 4 bases, and 14 bases lay in between. The germline V gene has CDR1 LGHDT and CDR2 YNNKEL (reference sequence). CDR3 in amino acids: CASSQVRPSPGNTIYF. The CDR3 coding sequence is TGTGCCAGCAGCCAAGTCCGACCTAGCCCCGGAAACACCATATATTTT.

This clonotype has at least ten counts. This chain connects TRBV7-2 to TRBJ1-5; D perhaps matches TRBD1 (6 bases). Deletions cut 0 bases from V and 4 bases from J, with 13 bases between. Per the germline V gene, CDR1 is SGHTA and CDR2 is FQGNSA. This CDR3 has 16 amino acids. The chain's CDR3 is CASSLAGAGENQPQHF. In DNA, the CDR3 is TGTGCCAGCAGCTTAGCCGGGGCAGGGGAAAATCAGCCCCAGCATTTT.

This clonotype was detected many times. The chain uses TRBV4-2 and TRBJ1-6; 9 bases are shared with TRBD1. The CDR3 has 16 residues. CDR1 and CDR2 from the germline V gene are LGHNA and YNFKEQ. J was trimmed by 4 bases and V by 3 bases; bases with no gene match: 4. CDR3: CASSQEGTGYNSPLHF. The CDR3 DNA follows: TGTGCCAGCAGCCAGGAGGGGACAGGGTATAATTCACCCCTCCACTTT.

This clonotype has at least ten counts. The J gene is TRBJ2-1, the V gene TRBV5-1; TRBD2 matches 12 bases. The J segment lost 10 bases and the V segment lost 3 bases, leaving 17 bases of the junction unmatched. The CDR3 is made up of 18 amino acids. CDR1 and CDR2 (germline): SGHRS, YFSETQ. This chain's CDR3 is CASSSAKLSSGRAQEQFF. In nucleotides, the CDR3 is TGCGCCAGCAGCTCCGCAAAACTATCTAGCGGGAGGGCCCAGGAGCAGTTCTTC.

The sample holds many counts of this clonotype. This chain joins TRBV4-1 and TRBJ1-4; no clear D. The V gene's germline CDR1 is MGHRA and CDR2 YSYEKL. This CDR3 is 15 amino acids long. V lost 1 base and J 1 base, leaving 7 bases between the germline ends. The DNA for the CDR3 is TGCGCCAGCAGCCAAGCGAGGCGAACTAATGAAAAACTGTTTTTT. Protein product: CASSQARRTNEKLFF.

This clonotype was recorded at least ten times. This chain joins TRBV20-1 and TRBJ1-2; unclear D gene. Germline V gene data show CDR1 as DFQATT and CDR2 as SNEGSKA (reference sequence). V gave up 6 bases and J gave up 0 bases, with 8 bases separating them. The CDR3 has 12 amino acids. The CDR3 bases are TGCAGTGCCCTCAGAACTAACTATGGCTACACCTTC. Translation gives CSALRTNYGYTF.

With regard to this clonotype: A clone one base away is much larger, so this may be a read error. The J gene is TRBJ2-6, the V gene TRBV10-3, with TRBD1 identical over 10 bases. The germline V gene has CDR1 ENHRY and CDR2 SYGVKD. The CDR3 contains 21 residues. CDR3 amino acids: CAIRGQGTPAELLSGTNVLTF. The CDR3 nucleotides read TGTGCCATCAGGGGACAGGGGACTCCGGCAGAGTTGCTCTCTGGGACCAACGTCCTGACTTTC.

This clonotype has ten or more counts. The chain recombines TRBV20-1 with TRBJ1-1; D ambiguous. CDR1 and CDR2 (germline): DFQATT, SNEGSKA (reference sequence). V lost 0 bases and J lost 1, with 9 bases in between. This CDR3 has 14 amino acids. The CDR3 DNA reads as TGCAGTGCTAGAGATCCAGCAAGGAACACTGAAGCTTTCTTT. It specifies CSARDPARNTEAFF.

This clonotype was picked up many times. This rearrangement joins TRBV6-2 or TRBV6-3 to TRBJ2-1; 15 nucleotides agree with TRBD2. Unmatched junction bases numbered 3, after V lost 5 bases and J lost 7 bases. The CDR3 extends over 15 amino acids. Germline V gives CDR1 MNHEY, CDR2 SVGEGT. CDR3 coding DNA: TGTGCCAGCAGTGGACTAGCGGGGGGGGGGAATGAGCAGTTCTTC. This sequence encodes CASSGLAGGGNEQFF.

This clonotype was seen at least ten times. This chain links TRBV5-1 with TRBJ2-5, with TRBD2 matching over 10 bases. Germline V gene sequence: CDR1 SGHRS, CDR2 YFSETQ. J lost 1 base, V lost 3 bases, and 3 bases had no gene match. The CDR3 has 15 residues. DNA of the CDR3: TGCGCCAGCAGCTCCTTAGCGGGGGGCCAAGAGACCCAGTACTTC. This codes for CASSSLAGGQETQYF.

This clonotype was observed a handful of times. The chain employs TRBV3-1 and TRBJ2-1; 12 nucleotides align to TRBD2. The CDR3 is made up of 14 amino acids. Unmatched junction bases numbered 6, after V lost 8 bases and J lost 7 bases. The germline gives CDR1 LGHDT, CDR2 YNNKEL (reference sequence). CDR3 in DNA: TGTGCCAGCTCAGGACTAGCGGGAAATAATGAGCAGTTCTTC. Encoded protein: CASSGLAGNNEQFF.

This clonotype was recorded at least ten times. The chain uses TRBV9 and TRBJ2-3, with 14 bases aligning to TRBD2. Germline CDR1 reads SGDLS; CDR2 reads YYNGEE. The junction had 10 bases not matched to a gene; V was cut back by 0 bases and J by 1 base. The CDR3 length is 20 residues. The CDR3 spells CASSVASTSGGAGRTDTQYF. In DNA, the CDR3 is TGTGCCAGCAGCGTAGCCTCGACTAGCGGGGGGGCCGGTCGCACAGATACGCAGTATTTT.

This chain joins TRBV9 and TRBJ2-5; 11 bases are a match to TRBD2. The CDR3 sequence is 19 residues long. Per the germline V gene, CDR1 is SGDLS and CDR2 is YYNGEE. V was clipped by 5 bases and J by 1 base; unmatched bases: 16. In DNA form, the CDR3 reads TGTGCCAGCAGGTCCCCACCTAGCGGGGGGCGCTACCTCCAAGAGACCCAGTACTTC. It specifies CASRSPPSGGRYLQETQYF.

This clonotype occurred many times. V and J are TRBV6-5 and TRBJ1-1, with TRBD1 matching 8 bases. V was clipped by 0 bases and J by 4 bases; unmatched bases: 4. The CDR3 spans 15 residues. CDR1 MNHEY and CDR2 SVGAGI come from the germline V gene. CDR3 region: CASSYSRTGGTEAFF. Here the CDR3 DNA reads TGTGCCAGCAGTTACTCCCGTACAGGGGGCACTGAAGCTTTCTTT.

This clonotype appeared many times. The chain joins TRBV27 to TRBJ2-5; D uncertain. From germline, CDR1 is MNHEY and CDR2 SMNVEV (reference sequence). The CDR3 runs 18 residues. The germline V and J ends were trimmed by 6 bases and 0 bases, with 23 bases remaining between them. The CDR3 nucleotides read TGTGCCAGCAGACCCCTCGGTACGCAACCATTGTACCAAGAGACCCAGTACTTC. Encoded protein: CASRPLGTQPLYQETQYF.

A note on this clonotype: A read error is likely, as this CDR3 ends without the conserved phenylalanine or tryptophan. This chain links TRBV5-6 with TRBJ2-3; 8 positions match TRBD1. CDR1 is SGHDT, CDR2 YYEEEE, per germline. CDR3 size: 16 residues. V gave up 6 bases and J gave up 0 bases; unmatched junction bases: 9. CDR3 amino acids: CASKLTGDLSTDTQYL. The CDR3 coding sequence is TGTGCCAGCAAACTGACAGGGGACCTTAGCACAGATACGCAGTATCTT.

There are many counts of this clonotype. The V and J genes are TRBV20-1 and TRBJ2-1, with 11 positions matching TRBD1. The CDR3 totals 15 residues. CDR1 is DFQATT, CDR2 SNEGSKA, per germline (reference sequence). Unmatched junction bases numbered 5, after V lost 3 bases and J lost 4 bases. As DNA, the CDR3 is TGCAGTGCTAGGGGACAGGGGGAGAAGTACAATGAGCAGTTCTTC. Protein product: CSARGQGEKYNEQFF.

This clonotype was recorded a few times. V gene TRBV29-1 combines with J gene TRBJ1-1; 8 bases align to TRBD1. Germline CDR1 is SQVTM and CDR2 is ANQGSEA. This CDR3 comprises 16 residues. Germline trimming cut 2 bases from V and 0 bases from J; bases unmatched to any gene: 8. CDR3 residues: CSVERTGRPMNTEAFF. DNA for the CDR3: TGCAGCGTTGAACGGACAGGGCGCCCGATGAACACTGAAGCTTTCTTT. Filled out from reference TRBV29-1 and TRBJ1-1, the complete variable domain reads SAVISQKPSRDICQRGTSLTIQCQVDSQVTMMFWYRQQPGQSLTLIATANQGSEATYESGFVIDKFPISRPNLTFSTLTVSNMSPEDSSIYLCSVERTGRPMNTEAFFGQGTRLTVV.

At least ten counts were recorded for this clonotype. The rearrangement links TRBV7-7 to TRBJ2-5, with D perhaps matching TRBD1 (6 bases). V shed 5 bases and J shed 1 base, with 11 bases lying between them. Germline lookup yields CDR1 SSHAT and CDR2 FNYEAQ (reference sequence). The CDR3 spans 14 residues. This CDR3 reads CASSARDTQETQYF. CDR3 DNA: TGTGCCAGCAGCGCCCGGGACACCCAAGAGACCCAGTACTTC.

This clonotype was seen ten or more times. The chain is built from TRBV20-1 and TRBJ2-3; no clear D gene. Germline CDR1 reads DFQATT; CDR2 reads SNEGSKA (reference sequence). The CDR3 runs 13 residues. Deletions cut 4 bases from V and 0 bases from J, with 8 bases between. The CDR3 reads CSATTTSTDTQYF. The DNA of the CDR3 is TGCAGTGCTACAACTACTAGCACAGATACGCAGTATTTT.

At least ten counts were recorded for this clonotype. The rearrangement joins TRBV6-5 to TRBJ2-7, with TRBD1 matching over 12 bases. The CDR3 length is 15 residues. V was pared by 6 bases and J by 7 bases, with 10 bases of the junction left unmatched. Germline CDR1 MNHEY, CDR2 SVGAGI. The CDR3 DNA sequence: TGTGCCAGCAGGCCCGAGGGGACAGGGGGCAGAGAGCAGTACTTC. Its protein product is CASRPEGTGGREQYF.